This T cell receptor (beta chain) was recorded in a study of shared clonotypes between healthy human individuals. General study findings and limits: Relative to clonotypes present in all four donors, those not shared had lower generation probabilities. In having few donors, the study represented limited genetic and exposure-history diversity.

Looked up from germline, CDR1 is SGHDT and CDR2 is YYEEEE. V gave up 4 bases and J gave up 2 bases, with 9 bases separating them. There are 13 residues in the CDR3. As defined, naive CD8 cells were CD45RO-negative and positively selected for CCR7, with terminally differentiated effector memory CD45RA+ cells excluded. All donors qualified as healthy HIV-negative adults and had experienced no recent acute infections or vaccinations. Every immunoSEQ plate was one replicate of a subset's evenly spread DNA. Method: immunoSEQ multiplex PCR; TCRdb's copy keeps in-frame clones and lacks some. The table has around 620,000 clones, approximately 95% seen once. This clone appeared once. Its antigen is as yet unknown.

The V and J genes are TRBV5-6 and TRBJ1-2; unclear D gene. The source of this sequence is a woman aged 30 to 39 in good health. The sequencing input was naive CD8+ T cells sorted from blood. CDR3 sequence: CASSPGSNYGYTF. The CDR3 DNA sequence: TGTGCCAGCAGCCCGGGTTCCAACTATGGCTACACCTTC. Full variable domain (missing parts from reference TRBV5-6 and TRBJ1-2): DAGVTQSPTHLIKTRGQQVTLRCSPKSGHDTVSWYQQALGQGPQFIFQYYEEEERQRGNFPDRFSGHQFPNYSSELNVNALLLGDSALYLCASSPGSNYGYTFGSGTRLTVV.